These 21 T cell receptor beta chains were sequenced from one sample in a study of blood T cell repertoires in COVID-19. Profiling relied on immunoSEQ multiplex PCR, and the TCRdb table lists in-frame clones only, not all of them. The profile shows about 94,000 clones, over 75% of them singletons. Specimen: peripheral blood. The receptors come from a human donor with acute or convalescent COVID-19. The donor label of this sample is uncertain.

This clone has a handful of counts. The rearrangement links TRBV15 to TRBJ2-2, with 8 bases fitting TRBD2. Germline CDR1 LNHNV, CDR2 YYDKDF (reference sequence). Losses at the gene ends were 0 bases for V and 4 bases for J; bases not matched to a gene: 4. The CDR3 has 16 amino acids. The CDR3 DNA reads as TGTGCCACCAGCAGAGAGAGGGCGGGGGGCACCGGGGAGCTGTTTTTT. This translates into CATSRERAGGTGELFF.

The chain joins TRBV14 to TRBJ2-2, with D maybe TRBD1 (6 bases). The CDR3 sequence is 13 residues long. CDR1 and CDR2 from the germline V gene are SGHDN and FVKESK. V lost 7 bases and J 1 base, leaving 7 bases between the germline ends. The CDR3 reads CASNRENTGELFF. Written as DNA, the CDR3 is TGTGCCAGCAACAGGGAGAACACCGGGGAGCTGTTTTTT.

This clone turned up a few times. The V call is TRBV3-1 (or the pseudogene TRBV3-2), the J call TRBJ1-1; 7 nucleotides agree with TRBD1. The CDR3 is 17 amino acids. V dropped 0 bases and J dropped 1; count of bases not matched to a gene: 8. Germline V gives CDR1 LGHDT, CDR2 YNNKEL (reference sequence). CDR3 coding DNA: TGTGCCAGCAGCCAAGATAGAGGGGGCAGGAGGAACACTGAAGCTTTCTTT. Amino acid sequence: CASSQDRGGRRNTEAFF.

This clone was detected only once. The chain has TRBV7-8 and TRBJ1-6; D might be TRBD1 (5 bases). The V and J ends lost 2 bases and 0 bases respectively, with 14 bases between them. The CDR3 sequence is 18 residues long. Germline V gene lookup returns CDR1 SGHVS and CDR2 FQNEAQ. The CDR3 sequence is CASSLISVGGSYNSPLHF. CDR3 in DNA: TGTGCCAGCAGCTTAATCTCGGTCGGGGGCTCCTATAATTCACCCCTCCACTTT. Combining the CDR3 with reference TRBV7-8 and TRBJ1-6 gives the whole variable domain GAGVSQSPRYKVAKRGQDVALRCDPISGHVSLFWYQQALGQGPEFLTYFQNEAQLDKSGLPSDRFFAERPEGSVSTLKIQRTQQEDSAVYLCASSLISVGGSYNSPLHFGNGTRLTVT.

The CDR3 DNA reads TGTGCCAGCAGCCCCCAGGAGGCGAGCTCCTATAATTCACCCCTCCACTTT. Protein sequence: CASSPQEASSYNSPLHF. The chain combines TRBV9 with TRBJ1-6; no clear D gene. V was trimmed by 4 bases and J by 0 bases, leaving 14 bases between them. Germline CDR1 SGDLS, CDR2 YYNGEE. This CDR3 spans 17 amino acids.

The genes are TRBV11-3 and TRBJ2-7; the D gene is possibly TRBD1 (6 bases). Trimming removed 3 bases from V and 2 bases from J, with 11 bases in between. CDR3 length: 14 residues. Germline V gives CDR1 SGHNT, CDR2 YENEEA. This chain's CDR3 is CASSFDTGTYEQYF. In DNA form, the CDR3 reads TGTGCCAGCAGCTTCGACACAGGGACCTACGAGCAGTACTTC.

CDR3 nucleotide sequence: TGTGCCAGCAGCGTAACAGGGGTCAAAAATGAAAAACTGTTTTTT. As protein: CASSVTGVKNEKLFF. The chain links TRBV5-5 to TRBJ1-4, with 7 positions matching TRBD1. Trimming cost V 4 bases and J 5 bases; bases outside gene matches: 8. Germline loops: CDR1 SGHKS, CDR2 YYEKEE (reference sequence). CDR3 size: 15 residues. The variable domain in full, with the rest retrieved from reference TRBV5-5 and TRBJ1-4, is DAGVTQSPTHLIKTRGQQVTLRCSPISGHKSVSWYQQVLGQGPQFIFQYYEKEERGRGNFPDRFSARQFPNYSSELNVNALLLGDSALYLCASSVTGVKNEKLFFGSGTQLSVL.

This clone was observed a single time. This CDR3 is CAIGTAPYEQYF. CDR3 bases: TGTGCCATCGGGACAGCCCCCTACGAGCAGTACTTC. The chain carries TRBV6-1 and TRBJ2-7; 7 bases agree with TRBD1. This CDR3 contains 12 residues. Germline V CDR1 and CDR2: MNHNS, SASEGT. With V trimmed by 10 bases and J by 2 bases, 5 bases remained unmatched.

V is TRBV18 and J is TRBJ2-7, with a possible D match to TRBD1 (6 bases). Germline CDR1 is KGHSH and CDR2 is LQKENI. The V and J ends lost 1 base and 2 bases respectively, with 6 bases between them. This CDR3 has 13 residues. CDR3 residues: CASSPQGAYEQYF. CDR3 sequence (DNA): TGTGCCAGCTCACCACAGGGGGCCTACGAGCAGTACTTC.

The gene calls are TRBV14 and TRBJ1-6; perhaps TRBD1 as D (5 bases). Trimming shortened V by 2 bases and J by 7 bases, and 12 bases separated the two germline ends. This CDR3 is 15 amino acids long. CDR1 is SGHDN, CDR2 FVKESK, per germline. DNA for the CDR3: TGTGCCAGCAGCCAACAGGGCCCACCCAATTCACCCCTCCACTTT. It yields the protein CASSQQGPPNSPLHF.

The rearrangement uses TRBV11-1 and TRBJ2-3, with D tentatively TRBD2 (6 bases). The CDR3 is 13 amino acids. V lost 4 bases and J 10 bases, leaving 15 bases between the germline ends. Germline CDR1 SGHAT, CDR2 FQDESV (reference sequence). The CDR3 loop is CASSSLKLAAQYF. For the CDR3, the DNA is TGTGCCAGCAGCTCCCTTAAACTAGCAGCGCAGTATTTT. The full variable domain, with the rest looked up from reference TRBV11-1 and TRBJ2-3, is EAEVAQSPRYKITEKSQAVAFWCDPISGHATLYWYRQILGQGPELLVQFQDESVVDDSQLPKDRFSAERLKGVDSTLKIQPAELGDSAMYLCASSSLKLAAQYFGPGTRLTVL.

The V and J genes are TRBV24-1 and TRBJ2-1; tentative D call: TRBD1 (5 bases). The V end lost 4 bases, the J end lost 0 bases, and 15 bases lay between the germline ends. The CDR3 consists of 17 residues. Germline-derived CDR1 and CDR2 are KGHDR and SFDVKD. The CDR3 here is CATSDPAGADSYNEQFF. In nucleotides, the CDR3 is TGTGCCACCAGTGACCCCGCTGGGGCGGACTCCTACAATGAGCAGTTCTTC.

The CDR3 DNA reads TGTGCCAGCAGGCAGGGACAGGGGTTTACAGATACGCAGTATTTT. Translation gives CASRQGQGFTDTQYF. The V and J genes are TRBV27 and TRBJ2-3, with 10 nucleotides matching TRBD1. This CDR3 is 15 amino acids long. Per the germline V gene, CDR1 is MNHEY and CDR2 is SMNVEV (reference sequence). The V gene end was trimmed by 6 bases and the J gene end by 3 bases; junction bases not matched to a gene: 6.

This sequence joins TRBV3-1 (or the pseudogene TRBV3-2) and TRBJ2-3; unclear D gene. Looked up from germline, CDR1 is LGHDT and CDR2 is YNNKEL (reference sequence). This CDR3 has 14 amino acids. Trimming took off 4 bases at V and 2 bases at J, with 10 bases between the two ends. CDR3 sequence (DNA): TGTGCCAGCAGCCTCGACTGGCACACAGATACGCAGTATTTT. Its protein product is CASSLDWHTDTQYF.

This chain joins TRBV12-3 or TRBV12-4 and TRBJ1-5, with D unresolved. The germline V and J ends were trimmed by 5 bases and 6 bases, with 11 bases remaining between them. This CDR3 comprises 13 residues. The CDR3 here is CASSLLGSQPQHF. DNA of the CDR3: TGTGCCAGCAGTCTCCTAGGGAGTCAGCCCCAGCATTTT.

The chain is built from TRBV11-3 and TRBJ1-2, with a tentative D call TRBD1 (6 bases). The ends were cut back, 0 bases at V and 7 bases at J, with 15 bases in the middle. The germline V gene encodes CDR1 SGHNT and CDR2 YENEEA. The CDR3 is 15 amino acids. CDR3 amino acids: CASSLDQGRGRGYTF. CDR3 bases: TGTGCCAGCAGCTTAGATCAGGGCAGGGGACGTGGCTACACCTTC.

The chain has TRBV30 and TRBJ2-5; 11 positions agree with TRBD2. With 2 bases clipped from V and 5 bases from J, the junction kept 10 bases outside the gene matches. The CDR3 has 16 amino acids. Germline V gene lookup returns CDR1 GTSNPN and CDR2 SVGIG (reference sequence). This CDR3 is CAWSIGTSGPRETQYF. As DNA, the CDR3 is TGTGCCTGGAGTATCGGGACTAGCGGACCTAGGGAGACCCAGTACTTC.

The V gene is TRBV6-1, the J gene TRBJ2-1; D might be TRBD1 (6 bases). V was pared by 2 bases and J by 10 bases, with 12 bases between. Germline CDR1 is MNHNS and CDR2 is SASEGT. The CDR3 spans 13 residues. The CDR3 DNA reads as TGTGCCAGCAGTGAAAACGGAAGGGGGGAGCAGTTCTTC. Translated: CASSENGRGEQFF.

In DNA form, the CDR3 reads TGCGCCAGCAGCTCTACAGGGCACGAGCAGTACTTC. It codes for CASSSTGHEQYF. The V call is TRBV5-1, the J call TRBJ2-7; D is possibly TRBD1 (6 bases). This CDR3 contains 12 residues. Germline values: CDR1 SGHRS, CDR2 YFSETQ. V was clipped by 3 bases and J by 5 bases, with 9 bases between them.

The chain recombines TRBV7-9 with TRBJ1-1; possibly TRBD1 for D (6 bases). Trimming left V 3 bases short and J 4 bases short, with 15 bases between. This CDR3 contains 15 residues. The V gene's germline CDR1 is SEHNR and CDR2 FQNEAQ (reference sequence). CDR3 amino acids: CASSLADTGRTEAFF. The DNA of the CDR3 is TGTGCCAGCAGCTTGGCAGATACAGGGCGCACTGAAGCTTTCTTT.

J is TRBJ2-7 and V is TRBV12-3 or TRBV12-4; TRBD1 matches 8 bases. The junction had 4 bases not matched to a gene; V was cut back by 5 bases and J by 4 bases. This CDR3 is 13 amino acids long. CDR3 amino acids: CASSGDRRYEQYF. The CDR3 DNA sequence: TGTGCCAGCAGTGGGGACAGGCGGTACGAGCAGTACTTC.